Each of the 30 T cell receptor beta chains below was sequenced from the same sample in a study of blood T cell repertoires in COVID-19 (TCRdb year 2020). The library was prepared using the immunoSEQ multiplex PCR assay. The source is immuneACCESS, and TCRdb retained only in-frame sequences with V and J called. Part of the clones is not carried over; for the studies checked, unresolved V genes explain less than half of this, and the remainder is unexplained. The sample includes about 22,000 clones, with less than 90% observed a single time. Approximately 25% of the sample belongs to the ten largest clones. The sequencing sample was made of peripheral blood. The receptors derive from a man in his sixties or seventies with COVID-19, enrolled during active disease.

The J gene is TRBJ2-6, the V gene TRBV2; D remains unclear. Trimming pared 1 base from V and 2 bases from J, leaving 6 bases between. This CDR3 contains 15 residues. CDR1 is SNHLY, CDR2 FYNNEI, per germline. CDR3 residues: CASSEDSPGANVLTF. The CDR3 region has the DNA TGTGCCAGCAGTGAAGACTCCCCTGGGGCCAACGTCCTGACTTTC.

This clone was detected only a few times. CDR3 protein: CATGTGGYEQYF. In DNA form, the CDR3 reads TGTGCCACCGGGACAGGGGGCTACGAGCAGTACTTC. The rearrangement links TRBV10-3 to TRBJ2-7; TRBD1 matches 11 bases. The germline gives CDR1 ENHRY, CDR2 SYGVKD. This CDR3 has 12 amino acids. Trimming at V came to 10 bases and at J to 3 bases, leaving 2 bases not matched to a gene.

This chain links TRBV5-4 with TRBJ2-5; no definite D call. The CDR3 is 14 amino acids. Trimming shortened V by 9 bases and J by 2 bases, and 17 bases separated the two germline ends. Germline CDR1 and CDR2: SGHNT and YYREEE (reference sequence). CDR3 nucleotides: TGTGCCACCTCTCCTACGCGAGATCAAGAGACCCAGTACTTC. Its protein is CATSPTRDQETQYF. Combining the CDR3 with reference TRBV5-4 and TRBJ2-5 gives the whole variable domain ETGVTQSPTHLIKTRGQQVTLRCSSQSGHNTVSWYQQALGQGPQFIFQYYREEENGRGNFPPRFSGLQFPNYSSELNVNALELDDSALYLCATSPTRDQETQYFGPGTRLLVL.

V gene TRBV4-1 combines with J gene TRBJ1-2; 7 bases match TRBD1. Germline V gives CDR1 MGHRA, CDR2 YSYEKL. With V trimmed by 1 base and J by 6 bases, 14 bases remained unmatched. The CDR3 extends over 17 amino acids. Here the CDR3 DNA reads TGCGCCAGCAGCCAAGGCACCGGCTTGACAGGGCGAAATGGCTACACCTTC. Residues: CASSQGTGLTGRNGYTF.

The CDR3 nucleotides read TGTGCCAGCAGCCAAGATGGGCGAGCGGGAGGGCCATTGGAGACCCAGTACTTC. Translated: CASSQDGRAGGPLETQYF. The rearrangement uses TRBV4-2 and TRBJ2-5, with 10 bases lining up with TRBD2. The germline gives CDR1 LGHNA, CDR2 YNFKEQ. Germline trimming cut 0 bases from V and 5 bases from J; bases unmatched to any gene: 12. The CDR3 loop spans 18 amino acids.

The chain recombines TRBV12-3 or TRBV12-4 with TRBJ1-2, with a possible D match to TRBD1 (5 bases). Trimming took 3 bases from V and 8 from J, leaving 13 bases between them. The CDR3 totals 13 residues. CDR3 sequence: CASSLGGIGGYTF. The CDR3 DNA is TGTGCCAGCAGTTTGGGGGGAATCGGCGGCTACACCTTC.

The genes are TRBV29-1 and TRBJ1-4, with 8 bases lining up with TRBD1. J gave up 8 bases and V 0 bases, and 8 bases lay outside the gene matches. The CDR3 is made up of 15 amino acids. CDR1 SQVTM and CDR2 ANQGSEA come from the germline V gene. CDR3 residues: CSVEDPRTGREKLFF. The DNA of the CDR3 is TGCAGCGTTGAAGATCCGAGGACAGGGAGGGAAAAACTGTTTTTT.

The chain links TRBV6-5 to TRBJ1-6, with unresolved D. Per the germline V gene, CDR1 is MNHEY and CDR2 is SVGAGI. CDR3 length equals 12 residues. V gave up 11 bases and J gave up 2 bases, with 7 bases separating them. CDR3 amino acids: CAAGPYNSPLHF. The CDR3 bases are TGTGCCGCGGGCCCCTATAATTCACCCCTCCACTTT.

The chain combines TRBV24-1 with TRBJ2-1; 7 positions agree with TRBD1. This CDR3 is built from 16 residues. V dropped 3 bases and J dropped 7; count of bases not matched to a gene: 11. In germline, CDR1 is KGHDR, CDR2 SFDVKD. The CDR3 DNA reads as TGTGCCACCAGTGATCGTACTAGAGGGGGCAGGAATGAGCAGTTCTTC. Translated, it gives CATSDRTRGGRNEQFF.

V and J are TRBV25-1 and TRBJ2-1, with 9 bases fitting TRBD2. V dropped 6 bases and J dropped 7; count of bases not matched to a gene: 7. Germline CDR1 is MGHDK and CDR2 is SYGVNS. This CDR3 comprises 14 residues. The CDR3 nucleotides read TGTGCCAGCAGCCCTAGCGGGACAAAAAATGAGCAGTTCTTC. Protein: CASSPSGTKNEQFF.

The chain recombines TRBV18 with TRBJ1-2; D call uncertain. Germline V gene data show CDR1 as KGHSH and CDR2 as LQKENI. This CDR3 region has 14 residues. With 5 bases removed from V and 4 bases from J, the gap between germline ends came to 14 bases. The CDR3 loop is CASSASYLFYGYTF. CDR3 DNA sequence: TGTGCCAGCTCAGCGTCCTATTTATTCTATGGCTACACCTTC.

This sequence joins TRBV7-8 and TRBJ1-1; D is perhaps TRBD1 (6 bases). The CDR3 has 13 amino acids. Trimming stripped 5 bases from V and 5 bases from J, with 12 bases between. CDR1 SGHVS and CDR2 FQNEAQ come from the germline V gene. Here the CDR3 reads CASSLGQRTEAFF. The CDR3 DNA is TGTGCCAGCAGCCTTGGACAGAGGACTGAAGCTTTCTTT.

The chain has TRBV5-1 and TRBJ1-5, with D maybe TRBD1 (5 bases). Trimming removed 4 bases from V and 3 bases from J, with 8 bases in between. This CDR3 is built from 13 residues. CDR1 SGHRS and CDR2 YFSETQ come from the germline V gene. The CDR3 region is CASSQGSNQPQHF. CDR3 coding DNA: TGCGCCAGCAGCCAGGGATCCAATCAGCCCCAGCATTTT.

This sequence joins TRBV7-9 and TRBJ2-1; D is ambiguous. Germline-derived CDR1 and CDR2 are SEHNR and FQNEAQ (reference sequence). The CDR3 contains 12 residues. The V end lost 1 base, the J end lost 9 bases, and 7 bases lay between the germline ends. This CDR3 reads CASSLGGTEQFF. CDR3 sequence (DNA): TGTGCCAGCAGCTTAGGAGGAACTGAGCAGTTCTTC.

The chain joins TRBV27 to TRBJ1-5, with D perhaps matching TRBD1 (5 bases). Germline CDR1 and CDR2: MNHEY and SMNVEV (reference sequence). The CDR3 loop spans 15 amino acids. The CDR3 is CVSSYSGALVQPQHF. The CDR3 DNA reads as TGTGTCTCCTCGTACAGTGGGGCGTTGGTTCAGCCCCAGCATTTT.

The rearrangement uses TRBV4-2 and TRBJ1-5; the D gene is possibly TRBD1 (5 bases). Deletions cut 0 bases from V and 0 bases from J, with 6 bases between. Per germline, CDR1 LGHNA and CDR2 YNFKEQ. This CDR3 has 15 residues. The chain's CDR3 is CASSQEQGSNQPQHF. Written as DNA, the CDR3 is TGTGCCAGCAGCCAAGAGCAGGGTAGCAATCAGCCCCAGCATTTT.

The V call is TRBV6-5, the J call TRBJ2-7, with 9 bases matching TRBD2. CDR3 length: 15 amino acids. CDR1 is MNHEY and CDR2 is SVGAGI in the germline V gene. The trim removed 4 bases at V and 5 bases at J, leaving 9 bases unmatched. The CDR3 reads CASSSRQAGGDEQYF. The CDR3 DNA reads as TGTGCCAGCAGTTCTAGACAAGCGGGAGGTGACGAGCAGTACTTC.

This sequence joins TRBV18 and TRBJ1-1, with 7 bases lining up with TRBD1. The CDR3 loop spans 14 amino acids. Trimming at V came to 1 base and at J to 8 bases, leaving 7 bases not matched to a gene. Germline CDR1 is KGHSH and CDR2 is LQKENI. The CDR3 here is CASSPLSTQGEAFF. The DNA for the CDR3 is TGTGCCAGCTCACCACTGTCAACACAGGGGGAAGCTTTCTTT. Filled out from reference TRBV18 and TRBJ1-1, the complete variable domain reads NAGVMQNPRHLVRRRGQEARLRCSPMKGHSHVYWYRQLPEEGLKFMVYLQKENIIDESGMPKERFSAEFPKEGPSILRIQQVVRGDSAAYFCASSPLSTQGEAFFGQGTRLTVV.

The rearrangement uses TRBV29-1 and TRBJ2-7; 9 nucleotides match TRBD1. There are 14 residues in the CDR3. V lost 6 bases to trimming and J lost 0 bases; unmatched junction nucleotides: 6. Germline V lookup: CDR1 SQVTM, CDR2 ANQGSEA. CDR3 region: CSVVTGGNSYEQYF. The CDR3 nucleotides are TGCAGCGTGGTGACAGGGGGAAACTCCTACGAGCAGTACTTC.

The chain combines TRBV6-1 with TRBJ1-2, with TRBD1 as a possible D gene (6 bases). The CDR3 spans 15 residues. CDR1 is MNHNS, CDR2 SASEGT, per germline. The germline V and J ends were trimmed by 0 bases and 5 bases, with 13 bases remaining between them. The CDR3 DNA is TGTGCCAGCAGTGAAGCGGGCAGGGGACGTTATGGCTACACCTTC. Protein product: CASSEAGRGRYGYTF.

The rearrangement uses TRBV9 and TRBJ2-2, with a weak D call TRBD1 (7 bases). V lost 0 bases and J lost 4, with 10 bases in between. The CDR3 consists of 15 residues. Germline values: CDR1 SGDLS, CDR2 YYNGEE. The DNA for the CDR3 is TGTGCCAGCAGCGTAGCTCAGGGGGGCACCGGGGAGCTGTTTTTT. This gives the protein CASSVAQGGTGELFF.

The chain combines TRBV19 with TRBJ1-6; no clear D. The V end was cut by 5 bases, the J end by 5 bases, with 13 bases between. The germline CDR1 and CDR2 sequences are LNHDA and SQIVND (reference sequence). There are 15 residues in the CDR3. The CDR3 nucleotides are TGTGCCAGTAGTCGGCAGTGGGCGAATAATTCACCCCTCCACTTT. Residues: CASSRQWANNSPLHF.

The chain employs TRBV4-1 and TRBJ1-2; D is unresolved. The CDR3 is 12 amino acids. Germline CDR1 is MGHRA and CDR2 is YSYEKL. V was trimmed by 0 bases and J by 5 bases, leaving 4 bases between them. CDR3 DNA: TGCGCCAGCAGCCAAGACAGATATGGCTACACCTTC. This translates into CASSQDRYGYTF.

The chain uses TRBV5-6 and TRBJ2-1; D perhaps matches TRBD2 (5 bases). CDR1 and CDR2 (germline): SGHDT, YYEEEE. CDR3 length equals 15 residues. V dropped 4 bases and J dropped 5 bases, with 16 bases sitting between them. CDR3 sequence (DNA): TGTGCCAGCAGCAGTTGGTGGGAGATCCACAATGAGCAGTTCTTC. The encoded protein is CASSSWWEIHNEQFF.

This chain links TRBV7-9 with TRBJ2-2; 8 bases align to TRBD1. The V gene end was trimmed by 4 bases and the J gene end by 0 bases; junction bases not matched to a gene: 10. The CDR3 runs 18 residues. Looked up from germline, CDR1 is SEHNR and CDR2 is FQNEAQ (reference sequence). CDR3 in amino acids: CASSSQTGAFSNTGELFF. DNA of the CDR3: TGTGCCAGCAGCTCGCAGACAGGGGCATTTTCGAACACCGGGGAGCTGTTTTTT. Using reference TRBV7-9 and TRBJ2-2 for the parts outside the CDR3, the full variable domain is DTGVSQNPRHKITKRGQNVTFRCDPISEHNRLYWYRQTLGQGPEFLTYFQNEAQLEKSRLLSDRFSAERPKGSFSTLEIQRTEQGDSAMYLCASSSQTGAFSNTGELFFGEGSRLTVL.

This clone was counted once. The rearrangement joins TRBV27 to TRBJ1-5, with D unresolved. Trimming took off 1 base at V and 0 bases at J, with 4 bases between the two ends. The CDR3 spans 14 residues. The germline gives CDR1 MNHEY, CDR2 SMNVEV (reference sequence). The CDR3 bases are TGTGCCAGCAGTTTATACGGTAGCAATCAGCCCCAGCATTTT. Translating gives CASSLYGSNQPQHF.

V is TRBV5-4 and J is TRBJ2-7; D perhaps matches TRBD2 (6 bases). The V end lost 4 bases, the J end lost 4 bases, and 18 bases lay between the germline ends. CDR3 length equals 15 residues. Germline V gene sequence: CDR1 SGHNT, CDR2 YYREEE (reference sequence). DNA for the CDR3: TGTGCCAGCAGCCCCGGGACTCGGAACATTTACGAGCAGTACTTC. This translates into CASSPGTRNIYEQYF.

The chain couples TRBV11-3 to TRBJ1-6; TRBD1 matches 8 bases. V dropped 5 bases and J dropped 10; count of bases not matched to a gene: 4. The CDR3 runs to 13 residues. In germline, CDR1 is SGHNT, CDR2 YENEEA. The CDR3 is CASSPGGASPLHF. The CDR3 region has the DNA TGTGCCAGCAGCCCAGGGGGCGCCTCACCCCTCCACTTT.

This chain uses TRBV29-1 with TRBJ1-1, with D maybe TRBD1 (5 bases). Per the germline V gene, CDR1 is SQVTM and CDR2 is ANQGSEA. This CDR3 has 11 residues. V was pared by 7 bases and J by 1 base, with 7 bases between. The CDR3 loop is CSATGNTEAFF. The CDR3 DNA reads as TGCAGCGCAACAGGGAACACTGAAGCTTTCTTT.

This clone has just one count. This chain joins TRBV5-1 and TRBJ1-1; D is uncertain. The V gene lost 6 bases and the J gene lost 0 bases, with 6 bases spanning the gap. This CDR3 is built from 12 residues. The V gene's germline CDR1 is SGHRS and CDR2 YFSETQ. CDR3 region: CASKQLNTEAFF. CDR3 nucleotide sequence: TGCGCCAGCAAACAGTTGAACACTGAAGCTTTCTTT. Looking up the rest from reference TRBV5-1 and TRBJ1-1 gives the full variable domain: KAGVTQTPRYLIKTRGQQVTLSCSPISGHRSVSWYQQTPGQGLQFLFEYFSETQRNKGNFPGRFSGRQFSNSRSEMNVSTLELGDSALYLCASKQLNTEAFFGQGTRLTVV.